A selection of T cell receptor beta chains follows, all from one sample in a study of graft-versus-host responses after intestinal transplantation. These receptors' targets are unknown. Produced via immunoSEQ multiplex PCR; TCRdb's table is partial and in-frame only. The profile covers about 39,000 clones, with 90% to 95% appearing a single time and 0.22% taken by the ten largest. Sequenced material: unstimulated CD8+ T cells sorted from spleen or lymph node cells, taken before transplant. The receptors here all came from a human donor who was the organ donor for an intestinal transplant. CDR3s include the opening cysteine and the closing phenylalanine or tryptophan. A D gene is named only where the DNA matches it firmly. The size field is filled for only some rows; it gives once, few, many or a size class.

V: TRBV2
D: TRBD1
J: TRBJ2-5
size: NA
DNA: TGTGCCAGCAGGGGGACAGGGGTACAAGAGACCCAGTACTTC
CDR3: CASRGTGVQETQYF

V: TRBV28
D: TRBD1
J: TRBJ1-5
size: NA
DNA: TGTGCCAGCAGTTTGGGGGGAAGGGGGCGAAGACAGCCCCAGCATTTT
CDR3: CASSLGGRGRRQPQHF

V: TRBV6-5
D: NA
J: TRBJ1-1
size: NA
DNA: TGTGCCAGCAGTCGACTATGGACGGAGAACACTGAAGCTTTCTTT
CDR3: CASSRLWTENTEAFF

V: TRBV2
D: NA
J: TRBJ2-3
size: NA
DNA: TGTGCCAGCAGTGGGGGCGGGTGCGGCCGGGATACGCAGTATTTT
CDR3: CASSGGGCGRDTQYF

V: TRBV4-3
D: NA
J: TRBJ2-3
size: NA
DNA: TGCGCCAGCAGCCAAGATAGGACCACAGATACGCAGTATTTT
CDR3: CASSQDRTTDTQYF

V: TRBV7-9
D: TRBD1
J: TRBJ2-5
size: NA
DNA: TGTGCCAGCAGCTTAGAAACCGGGACAGGGGTAGAGACCCAGTACTTC
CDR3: CASSLETGTGVETQYF

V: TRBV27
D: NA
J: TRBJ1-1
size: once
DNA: TGTGCCAGCAGCTTGGGGGGGGGCACTGAAGCTTTCTTT
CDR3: CASSLGGGTEAFF

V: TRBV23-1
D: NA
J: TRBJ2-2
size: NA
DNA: TGCGCCAGTCCCGGGGAGCTGTTTTTT
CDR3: CASPGELFF

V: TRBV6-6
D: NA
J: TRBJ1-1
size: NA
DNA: TGTGCCAGCAGTTACTCATCGCTCAGGGAAGCTTTCTTT
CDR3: CASSYSSLREAFF

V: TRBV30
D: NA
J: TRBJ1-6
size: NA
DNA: TGTGCCTGGAGTGTATCTAACCCACCCCTCCACTTT
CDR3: CAWSVSNPPLHF

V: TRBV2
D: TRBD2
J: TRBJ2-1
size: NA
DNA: TGTGCCAGCAATGTGGCTAGCGGGACACTAGTGGATGAGCAGTTCTTC
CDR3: CASNVASGTLVDEQFF

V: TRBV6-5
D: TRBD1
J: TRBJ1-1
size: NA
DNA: TGTGCCACGCAGGGGGCAGGAAACACTGAAGCTTTCTTT
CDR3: CATQGAGNTEAFF

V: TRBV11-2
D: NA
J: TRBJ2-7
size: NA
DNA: TGTGCCAGCACCCATAACCGCCAAAACAAGCAGTACTTC
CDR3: CASTHNRQNKQYF

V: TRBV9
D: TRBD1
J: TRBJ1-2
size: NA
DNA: TGTGCCAGCAGCTCGGACAGGGCCTATGGCTACACCTTC
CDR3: CASSSDRAYGYTF

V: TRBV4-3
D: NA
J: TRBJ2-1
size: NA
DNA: TGCGCCAGCAGCCAAGAAGTCAAATATGATGAGCAGTTCTTC
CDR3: CASSQEVKYDEQFF

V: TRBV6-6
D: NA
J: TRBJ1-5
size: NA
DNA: TGTGCCAGCAGTTACGGGCTCTATAGCAATCAGCCCCAGCATTTT
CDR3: CASSYGLYSNQPQHF

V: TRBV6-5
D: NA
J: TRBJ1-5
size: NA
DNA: TGTGCCAGCAGTTACAGGGGCGGCCAGCCCCAGCATTTT
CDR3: CASSYRGGQPQHF

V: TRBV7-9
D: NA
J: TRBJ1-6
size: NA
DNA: TGTGCCAGCACCGACACAGAGTCGAATTCACCCCTCCACTTT
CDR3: CASTDTESNSPLHF

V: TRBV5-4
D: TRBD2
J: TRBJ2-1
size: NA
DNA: TGTGCCAGCAGCTTGGGCGGGGGTTTATACAATGAGCAGTTCTTC
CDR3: CASSLGGGLYNEQFF

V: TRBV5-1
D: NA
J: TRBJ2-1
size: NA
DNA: TGCGCCAGCAGCGAGGGATTTCAGTCCTACAATGAGCAGTTCTTC
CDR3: CASSEGFQSYNEQFF

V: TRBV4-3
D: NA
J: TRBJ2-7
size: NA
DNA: TGCGCCAGCAGCCCCCACTACGGGTCCTACGAGCAGTACTTC
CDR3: CASSPHYGSYEQYF

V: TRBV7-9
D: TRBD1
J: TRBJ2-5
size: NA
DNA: TGTGCCAGCAGCTTAGTTCTGGGACAGTGGGTTGGAGAGACCCAGTACTTC
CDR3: CASSLVLGQWVGETQYF

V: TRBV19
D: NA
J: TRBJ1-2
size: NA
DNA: TGTGCCAGTAGTGGACGATTTGGGGAGGAGAAAGGCTACACCTTC
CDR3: CASSGRFGEEKGYTF

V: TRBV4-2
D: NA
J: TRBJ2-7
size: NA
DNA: TGTGCCAGCAGCCAAGACCTGACAGGTTCCTACGAGCAGTACTTC
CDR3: CASSQDLTGSYEQYF

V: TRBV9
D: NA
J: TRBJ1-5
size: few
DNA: TGTGCCAGCAGCGGCTCGGGTCAGCCCCAGCATTTT
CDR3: CASSGSGQPQHF

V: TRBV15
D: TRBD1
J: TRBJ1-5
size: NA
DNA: TGTGCCACCAGCAGAGGGGCACAGGGGTTTCAGCCCCAGCATTTT
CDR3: CATSRGAQGFQPQHF

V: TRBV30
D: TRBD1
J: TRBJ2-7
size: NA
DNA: TGTGCCTGGAGTCGACAGGGTGACGAGCAGTACTTC
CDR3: CAWSRQGDEQYF

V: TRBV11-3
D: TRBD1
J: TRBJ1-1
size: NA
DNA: TGTGCCAGCAGCCCTCTCGGGACAGGGTTGAACACTGAAGCTTTCTTT
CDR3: CASSPLGTGLNTEAFF

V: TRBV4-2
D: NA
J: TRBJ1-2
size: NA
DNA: TGTGCCAGCAGCCAAGATCTGGAGGTCGGCGGCTACACCTTC
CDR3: CASSQDLEVGGYTF

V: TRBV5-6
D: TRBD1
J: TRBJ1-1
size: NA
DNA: TGTGCCAGCAGCTTGGGCGACAGGGGGCTAGCGAACACTGAAGCTTTCTTT
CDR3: CASSLGDRGLANTEAFF

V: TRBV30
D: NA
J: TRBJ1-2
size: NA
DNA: TGTGCCTGGAGTGGGACGGCGGACTATGGCTACACCTTC
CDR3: CAWSGTADYGYTF

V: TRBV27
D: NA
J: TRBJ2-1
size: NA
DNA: TGTGCCAGCAGTTTCTCGGCCAATGAGCAGTTCTTC
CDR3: CASSFSANEQFF

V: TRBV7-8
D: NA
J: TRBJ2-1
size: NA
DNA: TGTGCCAGCAGCTTAACAACGGGGTCCTACAATGAGCAGTTCTTC
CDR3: CASSLTTGSYNEQFF

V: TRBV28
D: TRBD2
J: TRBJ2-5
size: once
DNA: TGTGCCAGCAGTCCTGTAGGACTATCGGGGACTATCCAAGAGACCCAGTACTTC
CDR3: CASSPVGLSGTIQETQYF

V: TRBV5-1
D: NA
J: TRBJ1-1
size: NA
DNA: TGCGCCAGCAGCTTGGGACACTTGAACACTGAAGCTTTCTTT
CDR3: CASSLGHLNTEAFF

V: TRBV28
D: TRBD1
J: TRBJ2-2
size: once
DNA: TGTGCCAGCAGCCTAGGCCTCCCCTGGACAGGGGACACCGGGGAGCTGTTTTTT
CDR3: CASSLGLPWTGDTGELFF

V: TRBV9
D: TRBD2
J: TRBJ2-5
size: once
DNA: TGTGCCAGCAGCCCTAGCGGGGGGGCCGGGGAGACCCAGTACTTC
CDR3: CASSPSGGAGETQYF

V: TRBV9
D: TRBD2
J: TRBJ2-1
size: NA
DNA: TGTGCCAGCAGCAGACCCCGCGGGGGGGCCGCCTACAATGAGCAGTTCTTC
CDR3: CASSRPRGGAAYNEQFF

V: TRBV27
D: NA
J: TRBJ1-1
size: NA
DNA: TGTGCCAGCAGCCCCCATAATAATCCGATGGAAGCTTTCTTT
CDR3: CASSPHNNPMEAFF

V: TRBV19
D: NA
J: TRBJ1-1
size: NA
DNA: TGTGCCAGTAGCAGGTCGGACAGTTACACTGAAGCTTTCTTT
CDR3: CASSRSDSYTEAFF

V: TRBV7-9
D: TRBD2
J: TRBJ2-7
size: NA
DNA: TGTGCCACCTCCGGTAGCGGGCGCTCCTACGAGCAGTACTTC
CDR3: CATSGSGRSYEQYF

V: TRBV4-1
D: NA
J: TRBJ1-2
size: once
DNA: TGCGCCAGCAGCCAAGATCCGGGGGCGAAGGATGGCTACACCTTC
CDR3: CASSQDPGAKDGYTF

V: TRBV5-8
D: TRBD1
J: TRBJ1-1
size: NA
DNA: TGTGCCAGCAGCTTGGGATATCAGGGGGCGGACACTGAAGCTTTCTTT
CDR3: CASSLGYQGADTEAFF

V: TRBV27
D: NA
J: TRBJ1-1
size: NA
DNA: TGTGCCAGCAGTTTCAGGGCAGGGATGAACACTGAAGCTTTCTTT
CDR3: CASSFRAGMNTEAFF

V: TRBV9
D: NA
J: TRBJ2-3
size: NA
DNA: TGTGCCAGCAGCGTAGGTGACACAGATACGCAGTATTTT
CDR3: CASSVGDTDTQYF